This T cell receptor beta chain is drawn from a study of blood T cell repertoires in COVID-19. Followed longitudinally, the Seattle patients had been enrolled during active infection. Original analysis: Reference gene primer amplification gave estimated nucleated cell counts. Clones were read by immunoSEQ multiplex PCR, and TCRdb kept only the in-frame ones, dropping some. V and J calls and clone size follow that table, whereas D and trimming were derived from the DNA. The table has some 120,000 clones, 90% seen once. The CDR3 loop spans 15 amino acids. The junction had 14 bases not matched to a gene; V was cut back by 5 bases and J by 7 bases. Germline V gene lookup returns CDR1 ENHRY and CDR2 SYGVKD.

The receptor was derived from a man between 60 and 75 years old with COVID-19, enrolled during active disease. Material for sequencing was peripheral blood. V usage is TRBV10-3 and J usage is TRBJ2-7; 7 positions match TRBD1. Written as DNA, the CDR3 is TGTGCCATCAGTCCATCGGGACAGCCTTTTTCTGAGCAGTACTTC. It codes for CAISPSGQPFSEQYF.